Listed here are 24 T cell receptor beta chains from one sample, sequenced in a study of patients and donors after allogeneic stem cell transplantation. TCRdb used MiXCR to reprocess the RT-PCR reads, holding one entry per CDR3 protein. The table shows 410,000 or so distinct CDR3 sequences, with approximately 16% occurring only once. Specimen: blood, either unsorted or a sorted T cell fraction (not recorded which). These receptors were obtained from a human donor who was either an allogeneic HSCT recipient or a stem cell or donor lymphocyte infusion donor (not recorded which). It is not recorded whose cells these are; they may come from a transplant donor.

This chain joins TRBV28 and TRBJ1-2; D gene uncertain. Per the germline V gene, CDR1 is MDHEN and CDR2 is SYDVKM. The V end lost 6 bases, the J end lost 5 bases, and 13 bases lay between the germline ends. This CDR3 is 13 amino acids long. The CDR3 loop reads CASSQVLGYGYTF. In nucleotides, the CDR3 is TGTGCCAGCAGCCAGGTCCTGGGGTATGGCTACACCTTC.

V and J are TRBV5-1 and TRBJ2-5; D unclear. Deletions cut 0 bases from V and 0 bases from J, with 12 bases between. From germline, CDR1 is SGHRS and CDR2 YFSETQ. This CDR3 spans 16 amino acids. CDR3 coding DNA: TGCGCCAGCAGCTTGGCCCTTGGAAGATACCAAGAGACCCAGTACTTC. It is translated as CASSLALGRYQETQYF.

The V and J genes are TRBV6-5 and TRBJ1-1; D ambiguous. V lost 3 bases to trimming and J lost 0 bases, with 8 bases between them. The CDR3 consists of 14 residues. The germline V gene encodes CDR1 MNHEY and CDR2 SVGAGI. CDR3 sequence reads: CASSYSALNTEAFF. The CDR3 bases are TGTGCCAGCAGTTATTCGGCCTTGAACACTGAAGCTTTCTTT.

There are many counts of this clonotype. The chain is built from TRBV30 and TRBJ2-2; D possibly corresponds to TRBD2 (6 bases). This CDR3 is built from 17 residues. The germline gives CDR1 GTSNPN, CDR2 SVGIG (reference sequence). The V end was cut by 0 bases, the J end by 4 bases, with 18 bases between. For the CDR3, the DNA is TGTGCCTGGAGTGTGCGGGGTATCGTTTCGGTCACCGGGGAGCTGTTTTTT. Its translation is CAWSVRGIVSVTGELFF.

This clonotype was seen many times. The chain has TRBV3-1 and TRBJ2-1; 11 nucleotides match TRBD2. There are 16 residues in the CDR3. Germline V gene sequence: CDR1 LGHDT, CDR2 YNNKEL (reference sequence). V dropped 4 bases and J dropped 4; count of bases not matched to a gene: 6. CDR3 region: CASSPPRTSGYNEQFF. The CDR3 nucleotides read TGTGCCAGCAGCCCCCCAAGGACTAGCGGGTACAATGAGCAGTTCTTC.

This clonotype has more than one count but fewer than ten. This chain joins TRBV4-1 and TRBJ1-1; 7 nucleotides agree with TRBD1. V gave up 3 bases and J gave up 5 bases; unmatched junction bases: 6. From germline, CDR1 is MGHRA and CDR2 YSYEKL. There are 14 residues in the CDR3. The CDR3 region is CASSHDGTVTEAFF. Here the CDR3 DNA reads TGCGCCAGCAGCCACGATGGGACAGTTACTGAAGCTTTCTTT.

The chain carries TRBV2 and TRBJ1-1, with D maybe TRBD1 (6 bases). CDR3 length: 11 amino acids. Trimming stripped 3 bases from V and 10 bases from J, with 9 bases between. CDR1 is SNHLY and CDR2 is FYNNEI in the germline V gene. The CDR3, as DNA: TGTGCCAGCAGTGATCCAGGGGCAGCTTTCTTT. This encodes CASSDPGAAFF.

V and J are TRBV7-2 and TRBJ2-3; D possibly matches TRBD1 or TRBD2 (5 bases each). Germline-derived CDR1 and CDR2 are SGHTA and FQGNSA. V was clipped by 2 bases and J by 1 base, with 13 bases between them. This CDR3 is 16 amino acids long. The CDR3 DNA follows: TGTGCCAGCAGCTTAAGATGGGTGGGGGGCACAGATACGCAGTATTTT. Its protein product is CASSLRWVGGTDTQYF.

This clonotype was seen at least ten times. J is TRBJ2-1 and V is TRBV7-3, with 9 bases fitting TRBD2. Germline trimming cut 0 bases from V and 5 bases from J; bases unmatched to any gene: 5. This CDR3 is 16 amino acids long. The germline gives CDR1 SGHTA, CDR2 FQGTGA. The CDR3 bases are TGTGCCAGCAGCTTAACGGGCGGGAGGGCTAACAATGAGCAGTTCTTC. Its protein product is CASSLTGGRANNEQFF. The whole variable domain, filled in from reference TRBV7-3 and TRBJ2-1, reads GAGVSQTPSNKVTEKGKYVELRCDPISGHTALYWYRQSLGQGPEFLIYFQGTGAADDSGLPNDRFFAVRPEGSVSTLKIQRTERGDSAVYLCASSLTGGRANNEQFFGPGTRLTVL.

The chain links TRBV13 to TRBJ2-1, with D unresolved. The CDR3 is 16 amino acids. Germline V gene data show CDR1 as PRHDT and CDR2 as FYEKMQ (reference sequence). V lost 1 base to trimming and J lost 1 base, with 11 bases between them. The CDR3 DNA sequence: TGTGCCAGCAGCTTAGAGTCTCGCGGTTCCTACAATGAGCAGTTCTTC. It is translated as CASSLESRGSYNEQFF.

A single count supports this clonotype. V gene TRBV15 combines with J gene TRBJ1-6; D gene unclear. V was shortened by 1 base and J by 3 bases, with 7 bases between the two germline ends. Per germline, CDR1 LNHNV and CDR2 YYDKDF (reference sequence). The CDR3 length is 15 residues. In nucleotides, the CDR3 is TGTGCCACCAGCAGAGGGCCAGTCTATAATTCACCCCTCCACTTT. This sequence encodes CATSRGPVYNSPLHF.

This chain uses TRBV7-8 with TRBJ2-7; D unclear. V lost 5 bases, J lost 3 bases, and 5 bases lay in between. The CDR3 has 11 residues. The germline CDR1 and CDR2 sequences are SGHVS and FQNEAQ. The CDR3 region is CASSADYEQYF. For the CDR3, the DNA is TGTGCCAGCAGCGCAGACTACGAGCAGTACTTC.

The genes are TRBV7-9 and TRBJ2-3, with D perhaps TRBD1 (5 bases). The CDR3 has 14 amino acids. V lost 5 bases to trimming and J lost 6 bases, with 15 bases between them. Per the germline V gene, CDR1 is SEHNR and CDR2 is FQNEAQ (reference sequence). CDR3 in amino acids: CASSPPGRVDTQYF. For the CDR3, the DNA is TGTGCCAGCAGCCCCCCCGGCAGGGTCGATACGCAGTATTTT.

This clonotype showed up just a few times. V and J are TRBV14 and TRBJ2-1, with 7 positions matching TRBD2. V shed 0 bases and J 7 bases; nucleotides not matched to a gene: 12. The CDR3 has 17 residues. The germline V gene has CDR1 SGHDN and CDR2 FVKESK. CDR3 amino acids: CASSQERLAVPRNEQFF. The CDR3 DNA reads TGTGCCAGCAGCCAAGAAAGGCTAGCGGTACCGCGGAATGAGCAGTTCTTC.

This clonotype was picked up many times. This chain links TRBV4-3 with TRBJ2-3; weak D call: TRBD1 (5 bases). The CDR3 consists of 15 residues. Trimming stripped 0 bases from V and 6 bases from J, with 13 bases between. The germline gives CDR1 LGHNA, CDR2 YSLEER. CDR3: CASSQDSRVSDTQYF. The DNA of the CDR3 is TGCGCCAGCAGCCAAGATAGCAGGGTTTCGGATACGCAGTATTTT.

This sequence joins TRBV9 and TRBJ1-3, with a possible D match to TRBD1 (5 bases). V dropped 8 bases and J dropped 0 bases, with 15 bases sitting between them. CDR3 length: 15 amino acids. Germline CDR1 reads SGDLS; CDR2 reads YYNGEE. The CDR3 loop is CASHSGSSSGNTIYF. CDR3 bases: TGTGCCAGTCATTCAGGGTCCTCCTCTGGAAACACCATATATTTT.

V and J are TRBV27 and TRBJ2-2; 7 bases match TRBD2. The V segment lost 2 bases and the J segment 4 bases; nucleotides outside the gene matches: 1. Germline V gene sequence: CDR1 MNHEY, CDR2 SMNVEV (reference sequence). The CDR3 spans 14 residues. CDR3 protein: CASSLREGTGELFF. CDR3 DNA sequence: TGTGCCAGCAGTTTAAGGGAGGGCACCGGGGAGCTGTTTTTT.

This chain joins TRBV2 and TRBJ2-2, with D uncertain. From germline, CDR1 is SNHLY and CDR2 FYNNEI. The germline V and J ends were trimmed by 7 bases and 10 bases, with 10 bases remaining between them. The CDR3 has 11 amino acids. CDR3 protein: CASTTRSELFF. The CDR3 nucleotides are TGTGCCAGCACGACCCGTTCGGAGCTGTTTTTT.

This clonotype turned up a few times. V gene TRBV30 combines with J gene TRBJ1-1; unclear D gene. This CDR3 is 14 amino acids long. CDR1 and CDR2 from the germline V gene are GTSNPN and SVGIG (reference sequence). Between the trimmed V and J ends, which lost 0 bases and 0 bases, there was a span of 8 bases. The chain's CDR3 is CAWSVMRVNTEAFF. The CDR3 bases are TGTGCCTGGAGTGTGATGCGGGTGAACACTGAAGCTTTCTTT.

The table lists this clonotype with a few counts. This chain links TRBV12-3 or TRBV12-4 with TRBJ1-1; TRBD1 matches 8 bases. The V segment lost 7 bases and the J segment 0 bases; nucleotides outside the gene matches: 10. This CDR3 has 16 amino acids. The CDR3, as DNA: TGTGCCAGCATCACGGGGACAGGTCGTCTGAACACTGAAGCTTTCTTT. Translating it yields CASITGTGRLNTEAFF.

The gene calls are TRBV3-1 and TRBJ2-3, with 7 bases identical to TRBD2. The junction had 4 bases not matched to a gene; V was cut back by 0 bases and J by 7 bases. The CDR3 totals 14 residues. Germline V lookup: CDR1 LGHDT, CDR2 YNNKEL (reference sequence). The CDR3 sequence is CASSQDYGGYTQYF. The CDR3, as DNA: TGTGCCAGCAGCCAAGATTACGGGGGGTATACGCAGTATTTT.

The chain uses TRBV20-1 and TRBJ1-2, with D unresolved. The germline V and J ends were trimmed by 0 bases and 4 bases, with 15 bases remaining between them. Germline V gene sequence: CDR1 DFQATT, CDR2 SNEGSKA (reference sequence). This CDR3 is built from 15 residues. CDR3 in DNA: TGCAGTGCTAGAGATCCAAGCAGGACCGCCTATGGCTACACCTTC. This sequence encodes CSARDPSRTAYGYTF.

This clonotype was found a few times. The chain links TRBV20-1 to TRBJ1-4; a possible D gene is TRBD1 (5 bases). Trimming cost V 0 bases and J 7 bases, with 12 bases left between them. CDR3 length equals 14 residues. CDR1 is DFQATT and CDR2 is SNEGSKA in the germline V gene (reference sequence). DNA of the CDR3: TGCAGTGCTAGAGAGGGGGGGATTGGTGAAAAACTGTTTTTT. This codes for CSAREGGIGEKLFF.

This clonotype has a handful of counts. CDR3 residues: CASSPGQGHNEQYF. The CDR3 region has the DNA TGTGCCAGCTCACCCGGACAGGGCCACAACGAGCAGTACTTC. The chain links TRBV18 to TRBJ2-7; TRBD1 agrees at 8 bases. The CDR3 sequence is 14 residues long. The germline CDR1 and CDR2 sequences are KGHSH and LQKENI. The V gene end was trimmed by 3 bases and the J gene end by 5 bases; junction bases not matched to a gene: 6.